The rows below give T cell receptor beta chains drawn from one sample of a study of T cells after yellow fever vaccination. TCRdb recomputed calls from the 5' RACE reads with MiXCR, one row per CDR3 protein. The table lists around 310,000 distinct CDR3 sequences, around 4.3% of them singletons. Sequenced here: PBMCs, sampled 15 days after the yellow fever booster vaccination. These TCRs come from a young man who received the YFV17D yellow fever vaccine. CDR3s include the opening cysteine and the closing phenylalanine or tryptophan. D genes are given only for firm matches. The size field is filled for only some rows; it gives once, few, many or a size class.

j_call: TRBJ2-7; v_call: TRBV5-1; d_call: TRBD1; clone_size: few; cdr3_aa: CASSLGRRDSSYEQYF; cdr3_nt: TGCGCCAGCAGCTTGGGCCGTAGGGACAGCTCCTACGAGCAGTACTTC
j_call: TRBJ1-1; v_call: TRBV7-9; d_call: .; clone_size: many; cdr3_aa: CASSSISGWYAFF; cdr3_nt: TGTGCCAGCAGCTCCATTAGTGGGTGGTATGCTTTCTTT
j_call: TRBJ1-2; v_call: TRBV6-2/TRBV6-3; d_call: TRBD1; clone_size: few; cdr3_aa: CASSDRALGYTF; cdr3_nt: TGTGCCAGCAGTGACAGGGCACTTGGCTACACCTTC
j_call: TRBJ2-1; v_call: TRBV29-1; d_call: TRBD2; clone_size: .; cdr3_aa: CSVEGLAGGPSNNEQFF; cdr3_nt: TGCAGCGTTGAGGGTCTAGCGGGGGGGCCGTCCAACAATGAGCAGTTCTTC
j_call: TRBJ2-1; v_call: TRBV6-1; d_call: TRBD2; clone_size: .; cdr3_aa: CASGIRLAGVSEQFF; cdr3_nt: TGTGCCAGCGGAATCAGACTAGCGGGGGTGAGTGAGCAGTTCTTC
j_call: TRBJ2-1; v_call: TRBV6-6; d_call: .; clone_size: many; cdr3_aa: CASTKPGPDPYNEQFF; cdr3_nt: TGTGCCAGCACCAAACCGGGTCCGGACCCCTACAATGAGCAGTTCTTC
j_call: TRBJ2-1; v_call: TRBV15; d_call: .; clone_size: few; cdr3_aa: CATSAYLEQFF; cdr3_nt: TGTGCCACCAGCGCGTACCTTGAGCAGTTCTTC
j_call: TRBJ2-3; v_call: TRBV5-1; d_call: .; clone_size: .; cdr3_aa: CASSPSPPRRVTDTQYF; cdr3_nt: TGCGCCAGCAGCCCGTCTCCCCCTCGGAGGGTAACAGATACGCAGTATTTT
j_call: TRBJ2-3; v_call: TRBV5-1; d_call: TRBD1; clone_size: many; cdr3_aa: CASSLGGQGDTQYF; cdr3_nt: TGCGCCAGCAGCTTGGGGGGACAGGGGGATACGCAGTATTTT
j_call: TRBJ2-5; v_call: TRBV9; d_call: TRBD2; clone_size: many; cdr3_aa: CASSVSGGAGRGETQYF; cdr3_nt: TGTGCCAGCAGCGTATCGGGAGGGGCGGGGCGAGGGGAGACCCAGTACTTC
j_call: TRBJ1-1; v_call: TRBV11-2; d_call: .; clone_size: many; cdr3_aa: CASANVREDTEAFF; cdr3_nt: TGTGCCAGCGCGAACGTGCGGGAAGACACTGAAGCTTTCTTT
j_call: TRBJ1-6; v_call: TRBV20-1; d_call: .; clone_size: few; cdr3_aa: CSARGPGLHNSPLHF; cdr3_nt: TGCAGTGCTAGGGGCCCGGGCCTTCATAATTCACCCCTCCACTTT
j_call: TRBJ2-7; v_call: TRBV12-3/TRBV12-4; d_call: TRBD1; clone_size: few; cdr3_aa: CASSLKGADEQYF; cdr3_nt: TGTGCCAGCAGTTTAAAGGGGGCGGACGAGCAGTACTTC
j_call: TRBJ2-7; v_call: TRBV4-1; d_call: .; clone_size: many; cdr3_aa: CASSQAASGLAYEQYF; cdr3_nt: TGCGCCAGCAGCCAAGCGGCGAGCGGGTTAGCCTACGAGCAGTACTTC
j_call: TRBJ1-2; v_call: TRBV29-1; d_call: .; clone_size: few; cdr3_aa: CSVEDSGGGYTF; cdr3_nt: TGCAGCGTTGAAGATTCGGGGGGAGGCTACACCTTC
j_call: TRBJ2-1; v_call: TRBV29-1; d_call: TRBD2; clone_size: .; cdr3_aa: CSVEPLAGGSNEQFF; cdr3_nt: TGCAGCGTTGAACCCCTAGCGGGGGGATCAAATGAGCAGTTCTTC
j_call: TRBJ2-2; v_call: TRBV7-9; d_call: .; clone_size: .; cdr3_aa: CASSLLIGDGELFF; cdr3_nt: TGTGCCAGCAGCTTATTAATCGGGGACGGGGAGCTGTTTTTT
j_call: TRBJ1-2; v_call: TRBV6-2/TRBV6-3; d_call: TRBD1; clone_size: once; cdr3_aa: CASSWGQGTPIYGYTF; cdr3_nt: TGTGCCAGCAGTTGGGGACAGGGGACTCCGATCTATGGCTACACCTTC
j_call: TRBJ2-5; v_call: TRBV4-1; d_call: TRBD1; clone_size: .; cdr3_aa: CASSSQAGTGGFQETQYF; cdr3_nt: TGCGCCAGCAGCAGTCAAGCCGGGACAGGGGGATTTCAAGAGACCCAGTACTTC
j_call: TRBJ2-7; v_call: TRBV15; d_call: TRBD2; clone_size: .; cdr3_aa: CATSSPGLAAYEQYF; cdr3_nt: TGTGCCACCAGCAGTCCGGGACTAGCTGCCTACGAGCAGTACTTC
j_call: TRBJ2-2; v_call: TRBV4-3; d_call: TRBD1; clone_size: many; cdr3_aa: CASSQGGILDRGLDGELFF; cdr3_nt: TGCGCCAGCAGCCAAGGGGGGATTCTTGACAGGGGGCTTGACGGGGAGCTGTTTTTT
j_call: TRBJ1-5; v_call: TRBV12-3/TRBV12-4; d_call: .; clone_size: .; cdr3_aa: CASTGQGDNQPQHF; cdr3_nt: TGTGCCAGCACCGGGCAGGGTGACAATCAGCCCCAGCATTTT
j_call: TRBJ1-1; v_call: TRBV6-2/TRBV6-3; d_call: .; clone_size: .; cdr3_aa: CASSGRDGSRPAEAFF; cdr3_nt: TGTGCCAGCAGTGGCCGGGACGGGTCGCGGCCGGCTGAAGCTTTCTTT
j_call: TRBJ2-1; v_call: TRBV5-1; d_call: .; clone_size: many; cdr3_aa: CASRFGLNNEQFF; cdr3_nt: TGCGCCAGCAGGTTCGGACTAAACAATGAGCAGTTCTTC
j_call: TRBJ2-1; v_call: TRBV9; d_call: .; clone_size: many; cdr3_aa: CASSAGLAEQFF; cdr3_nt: TGTGCCAGCAGCGCCGGACTCGCCGAGCAGTTCTTC
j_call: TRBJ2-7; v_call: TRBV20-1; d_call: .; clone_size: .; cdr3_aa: CSASDRGWAYEQYF; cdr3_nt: TGCAGTGCTAGTGACCGAGGTTGGGCTTACGAGCAGTACTTC
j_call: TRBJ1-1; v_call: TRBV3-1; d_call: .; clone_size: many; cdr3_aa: CASSQVTEAFF; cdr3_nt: TGTGCCAGCAGCCAAGTCACTGAAGCTTTCTTT
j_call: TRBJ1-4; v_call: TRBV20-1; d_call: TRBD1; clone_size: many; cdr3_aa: CSATTGGDEKLFF; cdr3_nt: TGCAGTGCAACAACAGGGGGAGACGAAAAACTGTTTTTT
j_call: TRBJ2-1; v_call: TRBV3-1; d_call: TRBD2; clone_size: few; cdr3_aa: CASSPKRGGWDNEQFF; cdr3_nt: TGTGCCAGCAGCCCGAAGCGGGGGGGCTGGGACAATGAGCAGTTCTTC
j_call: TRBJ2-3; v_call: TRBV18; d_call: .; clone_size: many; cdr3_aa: CASSPHVAGGTTDTQYF; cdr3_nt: TGTGCCAGCTCACCACACGTAGCAGGAGGGACCACAGATACGCAGTATTTT
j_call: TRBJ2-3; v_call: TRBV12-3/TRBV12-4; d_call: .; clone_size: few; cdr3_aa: CASKRQGSGTQYF; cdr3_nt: TGTGCCAGCAAAAGACAGGGTAGCGGTACGCAGTATTTT
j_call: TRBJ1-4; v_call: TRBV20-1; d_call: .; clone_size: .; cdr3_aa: CSASPSGSPGRNEGLFF; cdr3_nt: TGCAGTGCTAGTCCCTCGGGAAGTCCCGGACGAAATGAGGGACTGTTTTTT
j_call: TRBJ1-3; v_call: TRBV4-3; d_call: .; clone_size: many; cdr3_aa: CASSQESGNTIYF; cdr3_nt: TGCGCCAGCAGCCAAGAGTCTGGAAACACCATATATTTT
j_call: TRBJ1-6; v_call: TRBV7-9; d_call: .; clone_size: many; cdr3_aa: CASSLGLGSSYNSPLHF; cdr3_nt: TGTGCCAGCAGCTTAGGCTTGGGAAGCTCCTATAATTCACCCCTCCACTTT
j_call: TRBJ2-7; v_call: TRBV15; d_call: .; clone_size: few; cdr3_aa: CATSRLGGRMPYEQYF; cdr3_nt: TGTGCCACCAGCAGGCTGGGGGGCAGAATGCCCTACGAGCAGTACTTC
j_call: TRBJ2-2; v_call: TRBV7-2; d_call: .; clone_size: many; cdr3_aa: CASSPWAGELFF; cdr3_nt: TGTGCCAGCAGCCCCTGGGCCGGGGAGCTGTTTTTT
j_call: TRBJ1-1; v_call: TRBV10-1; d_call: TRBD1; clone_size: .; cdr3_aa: CATTQGRKAFF; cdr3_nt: TGCGCCACAACACAGGGGAGAAAAGCTTTCTTT
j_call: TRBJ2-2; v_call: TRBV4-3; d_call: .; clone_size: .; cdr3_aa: CASSQGWGTGELFF; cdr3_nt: TGCGCCAGCAGCCAAGGATGGGGAACCGGGGAGCTGTTTTTT
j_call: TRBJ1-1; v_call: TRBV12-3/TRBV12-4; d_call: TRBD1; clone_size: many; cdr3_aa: CASRNTGGTEAFF; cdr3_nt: TGTGCCAGCAGAAATACAGGGGGTACTGAAGCTTTCTTT
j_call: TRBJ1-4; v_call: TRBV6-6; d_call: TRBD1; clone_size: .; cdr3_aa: CASRQTGADEKLFF; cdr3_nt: TGTGCCAGCAGGCAGACAGGGGCGGATGAAAAACTGTTTTTT
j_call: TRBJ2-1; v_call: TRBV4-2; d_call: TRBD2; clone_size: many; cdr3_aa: CASSQDLRLAGANF; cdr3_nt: TGTGCCAGCAGCCAAGATCTGCGACTAGCGGGGGCCAACTTC
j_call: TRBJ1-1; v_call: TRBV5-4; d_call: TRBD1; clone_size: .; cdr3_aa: CASSSADRGNTEAFF; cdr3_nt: TGTGCCAGCAGCTCCGCTGACAGGGGGAACACTGAAGCTTTCTTT
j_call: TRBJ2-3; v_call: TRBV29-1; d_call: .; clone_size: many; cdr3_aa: CSVSDYPNTDTQYF; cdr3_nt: TGCAGCGTGTCAGACTATCCAAACACAGATACGCAGTATTTT
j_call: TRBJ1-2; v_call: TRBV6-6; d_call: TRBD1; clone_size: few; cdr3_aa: CASSPRQGVLFYGYTF; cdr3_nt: TGTGCCAGCAGTCCAAGACAGGGGGTCCTCTTCTATGGCTACACCTTC
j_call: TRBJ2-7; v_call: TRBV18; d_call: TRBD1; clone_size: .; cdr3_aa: CASSPGQGKHEQYF; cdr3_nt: TGTGCCAGCTCGCCCGGACAGGGGAAGCACGAGCAGTACTTC
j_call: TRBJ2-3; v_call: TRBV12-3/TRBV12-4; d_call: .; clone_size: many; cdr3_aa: CASSRGESTDTQYF; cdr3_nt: TGTGCCAGCAGTAGGGGGGAAAGCACAGATACGCAGTATTTT
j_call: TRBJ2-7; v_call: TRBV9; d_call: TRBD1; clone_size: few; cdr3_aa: CASSGGQGLDEQYF; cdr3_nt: TGTGCCAGCAGCGGGGGACAGGGGTTGGACGAGCAGTACTTC
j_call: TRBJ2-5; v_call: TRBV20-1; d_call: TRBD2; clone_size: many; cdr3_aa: CSALPTRGTAYF; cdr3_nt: TGCAGTGCTCTCCCGACGCGGGGGACCGCCTACTTC
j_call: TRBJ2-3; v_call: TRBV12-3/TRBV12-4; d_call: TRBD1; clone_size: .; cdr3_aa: CASRLNRGPTDTQYF; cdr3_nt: TGTGCCAGCAGACTAAACAGGGGACCCACAGATACGCAGTATTTT